Reported below is one T cell receptor beta chain. This sample was taken from a study of blood T cell repertoires in COVID-19. For the study at large: COVID-19 samples from acute and convalescent phases originated in the United States, Italy and Spain. In each case, the material was cDNA or gDNA derived from T cells, B-cell-depleted T cells, or PBMCs.

Per the germline V gene, CDR1 is SGHNT and CDR2 is YYREEE (reference sequence). The CDR3 has 15 amino acids. V gave up 2 bases and J gave up 2 bases, with 12 bases separating them. Authors' analysis steps: Amplification with reference gene primers provided the estimates of nucleated cell counts. Here immunoSEQ multiplex PCR was the method, and the copy in TCRdb shows in-frame clones only, minus some. V and J calls and clone size are those listed in that table; D and trimming were worked out from the DNA. The table has about 290,000 clones, roughly 80% seen once. J is TRBJ2-3 and V is TRBV5-4, with D maybe TRBD1 (5 bases). The specimen sequenced was peripheral blood. The receptor comes from a woman aged 45-60 years with active or convalescent COVID-19. The CDR3 sequence is CASSFQGLHTDTQYF. Written as DNA, the CDR3 is TGTGCCAGCAGCTTTCAGGGCTTACACACAGATACGCAGTATTTT.